The 9 T cell receptor beta chains given below trace back to one sample, sequenced in a study of metastatic and nonmetastatic thyroid tumors. Patients underwent thyroid surgery, and none had received any treatment before it. TCRdb reanalyzed the PCR reads via MiXCR. The table records more than 15,000 clones, approximately 24% of them present only once. The sequenced sample was adjacent normal tissue. These receptors originate from a female donor with papillary thyroid cancer or a benign thyroid nodule (not recorded which). Some clones in this sample may be carry-over from other donors' samples.

This clone was counted once. The CDR3 sequence: CASSPDRVGLGSEQYF. The DNA for the CDR3 is TGTGCCAGCAGCCCAGACAGGGTAGGGTTAGGGAGCGAGCAGTACTTC. The chain combines TRBV11-1 with TRBJ2-7, with TRBD1 matching over 7 bases. V lost 5 bases, J lost 6 bases, and 16 bases stayed unmatched. Germline V gives CDR1 SGHAT, CDR2 FQDESV (reference sequence). There are 16 residues in the CDR3.

This clone was found a few times. The chain combines TRBV27 with TRBJ2-3; D is possibly TRBD2 (5 bases). V was shortened by 4 bases and J by 0 bases, with 14 bases between the two germline ends. The germline V gene encodes CDR1 MNHEY and CDR2 SMNVEV (reference sequence). The CDR3 extends over 16 amino acids. CDR3: CASSSDYTLSTDTQYF. The CDR3 bases are TGTGCCAGCAGTTCTGACTATACCCTTAGCACAGATACGCAGTATTTT.

The V gene is TRBV27, the J gene TRBJ1-5, with D possibly TRBD1 on 5 matching bases. V lost 3 bases and J 4 bases, leaving 7 bases between the germline ends. The CDR3 is made up of 13 amino acids. Germline assignment: CDR1 MNHEY and CDR2 SMNVEV (reference sequence). The CDR3 region has the DNA TGTGCCAGCAGTTTGACAGAAAATCAGCCCCAGCATTTT. Protein: CASSLTENQPQHF.

Many counts were recorded for this clone. The chain joins TRBV20-1 to TRBJ2-5; D is ambiguous. V lost 5 bases and J 7 bases, leaving 17 bases between the germline ends. Germline values: CDR1 DFQATT, CDR2 SNEGSKA (reference sequence). CDR3 size: 13 residues. CDR3 sequence (DNA): TGCAGTGCTCCCGTGGTGTCGGTGGGGACCCAGTACTTC. Protein product: CSAPVVSVGTQYF.

With regard to this clone: Sequence at one end of the junction differs from germline and may be a read error. The CDR3 DNA reads TGCAGCGTTAGCGGGATTCTCACAGATACGCAGGATTTT. Protein: CSVSGILTDTQDF. The V gene is TRBV29-1, the J gene TRBJ2-3; 7 bases are shared with TRBD2. The CDR3 runs 13 residues. Germline V gene data show CDR1 as SQVTM and CDR2 as ANQGSEA.

The gene calls are TRBV12-3 or TRBV12-4 and TRBJ2-7, with 7 bases lining up with TRBD1. This CDR3 spans 15 amino acids. With 5 bases clipped from V and 0 bases from J, the junction kept 7 bases outside the gene matches. The DNA for the CDR3 is TGTGCCAGCAGTAAGAGACAGGGTATCTCCTACGAGCAGTACTTC. It yields the protein CASSKRQGISYEQYF.

The chain recombines TRBV5-1 with TRBJ1-2; the D gene is possibly TRBD1 (6 bases). This CDR3 region has 14 residues. Looked up from germline, CDR1 is SGHRS and CDR2 is YFSETQ. The V end lost 2 bases, the J end lost 3 bases, and 11 bases lay between the germline ends. The CDR3 protein is CASSFRGGDYGYTF. CDR3 nucleotide sequence: TGCGCCAGCAGCTTCCGTGGGGGCGACTATGGCTACACCTTC.

The genes are TRBV6-1 and TRBJ2-7, with D unresolved. CDR1 MNHNS and CDR2 SASEGT come from the germline V gene. With 8 bases removed from V and 4 bases from J, the gap between germline ends came to 18 bases. The CDR3 covers 14 residues. The CDR3 nucleotides are TGTGCCAGCGGCCCCAGGAACCGGTTATACGAGCAGTACTTC. Translation: CASGPRNRLYEQYF.

This clone was counted at least ten times. A single base separates this from a much larger clone, so it may be a read error. The chain has TRBV7-9 and TRBJ1-1; D gene ambiguous. Germline V gives CDR1 SEHNR, CDR2 FQNEAQ (reference sequence). The CDR3 sequence is 15 residues long. CDR3 region: CAGSLKGPYGTEAFF. For the CDR3, the DNA is TGTGCCGGCAGCTTAAAAGGTCCCTACGGCACTGAAGCTTTCTTT. The full variable domain, its missing parts supplied by reference TRBV7-9 and TRBJ1-1, is DTGVSQNPRHKITKRGQNVTFRCDPISEHNRLYWYRQTLGQGPEFLTYFQNEAQLEKSRLLSDRFSAERPKGSFSTLEIQRTEQGDSAMYLCAGSLKGPYGTEAFFGQGTRLTVV.